Sequencing of this T cell receptor beta chain was carried out in a study of blood T cell repertoires in COVID-19. The overall study: Researchers got acute and convalescent COVID-19 samples from the United States, Italy and Spain. Sources were T cells, B-cell-depleted T cells, or PBMCs; the material itself was cDNA or gDNA.

The CDR3 consists of 11 residues. CDR1 and CDR2 (germline): SGHRS, YFSETQ. Trimming shortened V by 3 bases and J by 5 bases, and 6 bases separated the two germline ends. Original methodology: Reference gene primer amplification in the assay estimated nucleated cell counts. TCRdb's table, derived via immunoSEQ multiplex PCR, lists solely in-frame clones and lacks some. The V and J calls and clone size were taken over from that table, and D and trimming were inferred from the DNA. The sample gives over 200,000 clones, approximately 90% of which show up once; less than 0.75% is in the top ten. This TCR was recovered from a man aged 40-50 years with acute or convalescent COVID-19. The specimen sequenced was peripheral blood. The rearrangement joins TRBV5-1 to TRBJ2-7, with D perhaps matching TRBD2 (6 bases). CDR3: CASSWGDEQYF. The CDR3 DNA follows: TGCGCCAGCAGCTGGGGGGACGAGCAGTACTTC.